This record concerns one T cell receptor beta chain sequence. Its antigen is currently unknown. Germline V gene sequence: CDR1 SGHTA, CDR2 FQGNSA. V was pared by 8 bases and J by 7 bases, with 15 bases between. The CDR3 runs 14 residues. Generated by immunoSEQ multiplex PCR, the TCRdb table keeps only in-frame clones and is missing some. The data contain 70,000 to 95,000 clones, more than 75% of them seen just once; the ten biggest clones take up roughly 4.5%. This specimen belongs to a study of T cell responses to AZD1222 COVID-19 vaccine. Study-level findings and limits: Rises in breadth and depth of Spike-specific TCRs came after two AZD1222 doses. Along spike, vaccine-associated CD4 TCRs were found throughout, with dominance at 160-218 and 743-854.

Specimen: peripheral blood, collected on day 0 of MenACWY control vaccination. V gene TRBV7-2 combines with J gene TRBJ1-6; D gene ambiguous. The receptor's source is an adult in good health. The CDR3 region has the DNA TGTGCCAGCGTCCCCCAGCCGGGAAATTCACCCCTCCACTTT. Protein: CASVPQPGNSPLHF.